Listed below are T cell receptor beta chains from one sample, sequenced in a study of T cells after yellow fever vaccination. TCRdb re-called the 5' RACE reads through MiXCR, storing one row per CDR3 protein. This sample has 300,000 to 350,000 distinct CDR3 sequences, with approximately 4.5% found just once. The starting material was PBMCs, obtained 15 days after the yellow fever booster vaccination. All receptors come from a man aged 18 to 35 who received the YFV17D yellow fever vaccine. Both conserved end residues are part of each CDR3. A D gene is named only where the DNA matches it firmly. A row's size may be missing; if present it is once, few, many or a size class.

D gene	J gene	clone size	V gene	CDR3 DNA	CDR3 protein
NA	TRBJ2-4	few	TRBV7-2	TGTGCCAGCAGCTTATTGCCAGGGGTGGTGGACATTCAGTACTTC	CASSLLPGVVDIQYF
NA	TRBJ2-7	many	TRBV5-6	TGTGCCAGCAGCCCGGGACTTGACTCCTACGAGCAGTACTTC	CASSPGLDSYEQYF
NA	TRBJ1-1	few	TRBV20-1	TGCAGTGCTAGAGATGGAAGGGAAATGAACACTGAAGCTTTCTTT	CSARDGREMNTEAFF
TRBD1	TRBJ1-5	many	TRBV3-1	TGTGCCAGCAGCTGGGGACAGGGGGCGAGGCAGCCCCAGCATTTT	CASSWGQGARQPQHF
NA	TRBJ2-1	NA	TRBV7-9	TGTGCCAGCAGCCCCACCTCCGGGGTGGGATACAATGAGCAGTTCTTC	CASSPTSGVGYNEQFF
TRBD1	TRBJ1-1	few	TRBV20-1	TGCAGTGCCGGGGACAGGGGGCGGAACACTGAAGCTTTCTTT	CSAGDRGRNTEAFF
TRBD2	TRBJ2-1	many	TRBV7-2	TGTGCCAGCAGCCCTGGGACTAGCGGGGATAAGCAGTTCTTC	CASSPGTSGDKQFF
TRBD2	TRBJ2-1	few	TRBV12-3/TRBV12-4	TGTGCCAGCAGTCGGGGACTAGCGGGGGGGCGCTACAATGAGCAGTTCTTC	CASSRGLAGGRYNEQFF
NA	TRBJ2-3	NA	TRBV12-3/TRBV12-4	TGTGCCAGCAGTTTACGGACGGGGGCTAGCACAGATACGCAGTATTTT	CASSLRTGASTDTQYF
NA	TRBJ2-4	many	TRBV11-2	TGTGCCAGCAGCTACGGGAACATTCAGTACTTC	CASSYGNIQYF
TRBD1	TRBJ1-1	few	TRBV5-1	TGCGCCAGCAGCTTGGGGGTCGGGACAGGTGACACTGAAGCTTTCTTT	CASSLGVGTGDTEAFF
NA	TRBJ2-3	many	TRBV12-3/TRBV12-4	TGTGCCAGCAGTTCGACGGGGGACGGAGCTAGCACAGATACGCAGTATTTT	CASSSTGDGASTDTQYF
NA	TRBJ2-1	many	TRBV7-2	TGTGCCAGCAGCTTAAGGCGAAACTACAATGAGCAGTTCTTC	CASSLRRNYNEQFF
NA	TRBJ2-5	many	TRBV20-1	TGCAGTGCTAAGCGGCGGCTAGAGACCCAGTACTTC	CSAKRRLETQYF
NA	TRBJ2-7	many	TRBV5-1	TGCGCCAGCAGCCCGTACGAGGGCTACGAGCAGTACTTC	CASSPYEGYEQYF
NA	TRBJ2-1	many	TRBV5-1	TGCGCCAGCAGCTTCGGGACCCCTCCGGGGGATGAGCAGTTCTTC	CASSFGTPPGDEQFF
TRBD2	TRBJ2-5	many	TRBV6-5	TGTGCCAGCAGTTACTCGATGGGGGGGGAGACCCAGTACTTC	CASSYSMGGETQYF
TRBD2	TRBJ2-3	NA	TRBV3-1	TGTGCCAGCAGCCAAGCCCCCCCCGTGGTCTGGCTAGCGGGGTCGGCAGATACGCAGTATTTT	CASSQAPPVVWLAGSADTQYF
TRBD1	TRBJ1-6	NA	TRBV7-2	TGTGCCAGCAGCCCCGGACAGGGCTATAATTCACCCCTCCACTTT	CASSPGQGYNSPLHF
NA	TRBJ2-3	many	TRBV5-1	TGCGCCAGCAGCTTGGAGGGATTAACAGATACGCAGTATTTT	CASSLEGLTDTQYF